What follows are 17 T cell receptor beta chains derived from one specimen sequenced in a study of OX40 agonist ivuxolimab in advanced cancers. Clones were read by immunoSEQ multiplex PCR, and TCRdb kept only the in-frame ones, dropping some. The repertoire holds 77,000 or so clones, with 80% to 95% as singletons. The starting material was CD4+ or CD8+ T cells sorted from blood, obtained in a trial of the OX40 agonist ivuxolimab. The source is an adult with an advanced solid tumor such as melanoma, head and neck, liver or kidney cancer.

CDR3 sequence: CASSYQGLKVEAFF. The CDR3 DNA reads as TGTGCCAGCAGCTACCAGGGTCTAAAGGTTGAAGCTTTCTTT. V is TRBV6-5 and J is TRBJ1-1, with D perhaps matching TRBD1 (5 bases). The V and J ends lost 6 bases and 7 bases respectively, with 18 bases between them. The CDR3 covers 14 residues. CDR1 is MNHEY and CDR2 is SVGAGI in the germline V gene.

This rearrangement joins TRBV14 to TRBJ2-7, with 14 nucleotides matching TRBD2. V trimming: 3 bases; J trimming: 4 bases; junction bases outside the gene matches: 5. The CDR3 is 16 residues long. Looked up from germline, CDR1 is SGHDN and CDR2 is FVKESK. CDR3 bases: TGTGCCAGCAGCCAGCCGACTAGCGGGGGGGTATACGAGCAGTACTTC. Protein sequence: CASSQPTSGGVYEQYF. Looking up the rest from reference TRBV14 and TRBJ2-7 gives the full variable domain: EAGVTQFPSHSVIEKGQTVTLRCDPISGHDNLYWYRRVMGKEIKFLLHFVKESKQDESGMPNNRFLAERTGGTYSTLKVQPAELEDSGVYFCASSQPTSGGVYEQYFGPGTRLTVT.

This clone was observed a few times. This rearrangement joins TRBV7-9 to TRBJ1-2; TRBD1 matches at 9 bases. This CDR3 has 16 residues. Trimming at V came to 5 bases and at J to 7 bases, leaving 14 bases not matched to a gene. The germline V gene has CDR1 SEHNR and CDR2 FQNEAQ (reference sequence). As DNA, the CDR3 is TGTGCCAGCAGCCACAGGGACAGGGCTTATTCTTTTGGCTACACCTTC. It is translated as CASSHRDRAYSFGYTF.

Here the CDR3 reads CASSGTLDGGELFF. CDR3 in DNA: TGCGCCAGCAGCGGGACACTTGACGGCGGGGAGCTGTTTTTT. The chain couples TRBV10-2 to TRBJ2-2; tentatively, D is TRBD1 (6 bases). Germline CDR1 and CDR2: WSHSY and SAAADI. The CDR3 spans 14 residues. With 6 bases removed from V and 7 bases from J, the gap between germline ends came to 15 bases.

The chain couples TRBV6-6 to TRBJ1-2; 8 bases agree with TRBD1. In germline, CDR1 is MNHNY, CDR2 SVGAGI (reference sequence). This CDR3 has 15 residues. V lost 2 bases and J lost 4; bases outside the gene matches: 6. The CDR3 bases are TGTGCCAGCAGTTACGCCCAGGGGGCGGGCTATGGCTACACCTTC. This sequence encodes CASSYAQGAGYGYTF.

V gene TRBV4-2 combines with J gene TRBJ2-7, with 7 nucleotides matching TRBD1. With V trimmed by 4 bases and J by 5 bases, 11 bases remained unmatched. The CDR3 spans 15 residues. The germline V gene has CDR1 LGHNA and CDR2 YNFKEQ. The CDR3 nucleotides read TGTGCCAGCAGCCTACTCCACGGGGACAGCAACGAGCAGTACTTC. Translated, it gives CASSLLHGDSNEQYF.

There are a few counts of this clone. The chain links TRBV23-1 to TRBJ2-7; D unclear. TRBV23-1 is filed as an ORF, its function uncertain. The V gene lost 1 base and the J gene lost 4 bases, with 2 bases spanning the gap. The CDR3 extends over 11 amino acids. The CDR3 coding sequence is TGCGCCAGCAGTCAATTTTACGAGCAGTACTTC. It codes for CASSQFYEQYF.

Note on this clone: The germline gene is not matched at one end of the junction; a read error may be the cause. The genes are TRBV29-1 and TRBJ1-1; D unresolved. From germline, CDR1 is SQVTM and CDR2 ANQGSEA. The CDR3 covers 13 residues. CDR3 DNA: TGCAGCGTTGAAGACTCTTATCTTGCGGGAGGGATCTTT. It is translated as CSVEDSYLAGGIF.

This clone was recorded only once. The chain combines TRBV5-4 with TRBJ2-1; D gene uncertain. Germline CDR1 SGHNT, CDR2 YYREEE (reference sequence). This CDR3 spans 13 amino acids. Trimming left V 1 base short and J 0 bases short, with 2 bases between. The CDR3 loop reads CASSLFSYNEQFF. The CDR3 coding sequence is TGTGCCAGCAGCTTGTTCTCCTACAATGAGCAGTTCTTC.

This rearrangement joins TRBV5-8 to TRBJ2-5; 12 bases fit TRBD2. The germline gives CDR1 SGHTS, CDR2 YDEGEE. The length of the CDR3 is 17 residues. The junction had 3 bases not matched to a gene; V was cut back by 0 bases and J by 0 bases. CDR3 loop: CASSLGTSGAHQETQYF. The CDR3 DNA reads TGTGCCAGCAGCTTGGGGACTAGCGGGGCCCACCAAGAGACCCAGTACTTC.

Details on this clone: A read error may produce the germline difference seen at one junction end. The CDR3 DNA is TGCGCCAGCAGCCAAGAACAGGGCACCCTAGCCAAAAACATTCAGTATTTC. It translates to CASSQEQGTLAKNIQYF. The chain uses TRBV4-1 and TRBJ2-4; D is possibly TRBD1 (6 bases). This CDR3 is 17 amino acids long. CDR1 MGHRA and CDR2 YSYEKL come from the germline V gene.

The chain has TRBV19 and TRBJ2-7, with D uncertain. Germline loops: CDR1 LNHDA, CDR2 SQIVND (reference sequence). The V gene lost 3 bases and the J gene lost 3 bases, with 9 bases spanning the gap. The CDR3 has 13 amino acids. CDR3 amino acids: CASSMALGYEQYF. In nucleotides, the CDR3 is TGTGCCAGTAGTATGGCCTTAGGCTACGAGCAGTACTTC.

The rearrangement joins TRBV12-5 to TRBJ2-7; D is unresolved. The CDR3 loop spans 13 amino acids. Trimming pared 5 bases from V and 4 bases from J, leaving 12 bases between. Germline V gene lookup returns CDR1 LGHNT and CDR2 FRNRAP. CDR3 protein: CASGLELDYEQYF. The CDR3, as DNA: TGTGCTAGTGGTCTTGAGCTGGATTACGAGCAGTACTTC.

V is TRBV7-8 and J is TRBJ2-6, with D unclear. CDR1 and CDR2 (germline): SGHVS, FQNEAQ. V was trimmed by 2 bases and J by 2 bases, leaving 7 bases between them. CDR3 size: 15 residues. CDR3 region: CASSLYRAGANVLTF. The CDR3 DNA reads TGTGCCAGCAGCTTATACCGCGCTGGGGCCAACGTCCTGACTTTC.

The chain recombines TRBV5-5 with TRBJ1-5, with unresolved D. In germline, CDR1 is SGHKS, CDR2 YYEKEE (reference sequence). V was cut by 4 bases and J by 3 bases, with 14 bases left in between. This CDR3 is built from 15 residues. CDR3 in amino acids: CASSLSAADNQPQHF. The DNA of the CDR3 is TGTGCCAGCAGCCTAAGTGCGGCAGACAATCAGCCCCAGCATTTT.

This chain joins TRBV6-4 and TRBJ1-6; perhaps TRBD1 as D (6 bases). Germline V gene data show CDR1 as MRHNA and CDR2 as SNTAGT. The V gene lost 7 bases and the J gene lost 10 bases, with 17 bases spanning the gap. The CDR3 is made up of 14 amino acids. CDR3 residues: CASTENSGVSPLHF. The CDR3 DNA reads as TGTGCCAGCACCGAAAACTCAGGGGTATCACCCCTCCACTTT.

CDR3 region: CASSLVKGSNEKLFF. CDR3 DNA: TGTGCCAGCAGCTTAGTTAAGGGATCTAATGAAAAACTGTTTTTT. The rearrangement uses TRBV7-6 and TRBJ1-4; the D is unclear. Germline values: CDR1 SGHVS, CDR2 FNYEAQ. The germline V and J ends were trimmed by 1 base and 3 bases, with 9 bases remaining between them. CDR3 length: 15 amino acids.